This T cell receptor beta chain was sequenced for a study of blood T cell repertoires in COVID-19. Study information: Samples of COVID-19 (acute and convalescent) were obtained from the United States, Italy and Spain.

As processed by the authors: Estimated nucleated cell counts came from reference gene primer amplification. The protocol was immunoSEQ multiplex PCR, while the TCRdb copy is restricted to in-frame clones and leaves out a portion. V, J and clone size are taken as reported in that table, and D and trimming were inferred from the DNA itself. The repertoire includes 200,000 to 250,000 clones, more than 75% of them detected once, and about 6% sits in the top ten. Germline values: CDR1 SGHNT, CDR2 YENEEA. CDR3 length: 13 residues. Trimming took off 3 bases at V and 9 bases at J, with 15 bases between the two ends.

V is TRBV11-3 and J is TRBJ2-7; TRBD1 is a possible D gene (5 bases). The specimen was peripheral blood. The source of this sequence is a man between 60 and 75 years old who had recovered from COVID-19. CDR3 DNA: TGTGCCAGCAGCTTTCAGGGTGATGTTGTGCAGTACTTC. Translating it yields CASSFQGDVVQYF.